This entry describes one T cell receptor (beta chain). This clonotype was observed many times. Its antigen remains undetermined. No base qualities exist here, and no much larger clone lies one base off it. Trimming takes 5 bases off V and 4 bases off J; junction bases not matched to a gene: 8. For CDR1 and CDR2, the germline V gene (reference sequence) lists SEHNR and FQNEAQ. The CDR3 covers 15 residues, taking in both the cysteine and the phenylalanine. Of the read, only the CDR3 DNA is kept; its 45 bases are in frame from base 1. A patient counted as having stable Graves' hyperthyroidism if no progression to ophthalmopathy occurred over 18 months of follow-up. Hyperthyroidism patients were aged 18 to 65 years and newly diagnosed, with disease duration of less than 2 months. Any patient with an uncontrolled infection, another autoimmune disease, pregnancy or lactation was excluded. Diagnoses were based on clinical symptoms, serum thyroxine and TRAb, thyroid ultrasound and orbital computed tomography. PBMCs were isolated from roughly 10 ml of fresh peripheral blood by Ficoll-Paque density gradient centrifugation. Trizol reagent was used to extract total RNA, and RNA quality was then checked on an Agilent 2100 Bioanalyzer.

The TCR beta CDR3 regions were amplified from RNA transcripts. The TCR CDR3 was subjected to a first round of RT-PCR using the HTBI primer set and the Qiagen OneStep RT-PCR kit. A second multiplex PCR round built the libraries, followed by size selection and purification. Paired-end sequencing of the libraries was performed with 100 bp reads on an Illumina HiSeq2000. The original methods were these. SOAPnuke was used to process the raw data, removing reads that contained adapters or uncalled bases, had a mean Phred below 15, or lacked an exact match to the constant primer or identifier. High-quality paired reads were merged with COPE v1.2.5, and unique nucleotide sequences were defined as clonotypes. MiTCR v1.1 was used to align clonotypes to the IMGT TRBV, TRBD and TRBJ reference segments. Analysis was restricted to V-J combinations with a frequency above 0.0001, which covered over 98% of repertoires. A TCS score was defined as the ratio between F50 (clonal expansion) and ExV (chaos), using BLOSUM62-based TCRdist between CDR3 peptides within each V-J. Welch's t-statistics and random forest reduced roughly 500 V-J features to 10 to 15, which were used in a naive Bayes classifier (R e1071). TCRdb reanalyzed the raw reads on its own, using fastp at Q25 for trimming and MiXCR for clone calling, and kept in-frame beta chains. Each record represents a unique CDR3 protein, reported with the most common genes and DNA among its rows. None of the V and J calls come from the authors' own analysis; TCRdb made them. Within this sample are some 300,000 distinct CDR3 sequences, with around 16% of them counted one time only. The ten largest clonotypes hold approximately 35% of the sample.

These data come from a study of T cells in Graves' hyperthyroidism and ophthalmopathy (dated by TCRdb to between 2018 and 2020). The study in broad terms: Peripheral blood samples were taken at the time of initial diagnosis, prior to any treatment. To identify TCR V-J signatures that set the groups apart, the researchers used a discovery cohort of more than 95 patients, made up of some 41 with Graves' ophthalmopathy and some 55 with stable Graves' hyperthyroidism. Prospective prediction of ophthalmopathy was tested in an independent validation cohort consisting of some 19 hyperthyroidism patients and approximately 16 patients who later progressed to ophthalmopathy. For training and testing, the roughly 100 patients in the discovery cohort were randomly divided in a 7:3 ratio. The study also compared thyroid tissue and blood T-cell repertoires from roughly six Graves' hyperthyroidism patients. After sampling, hyperthyroidism patients received methimazole starting at 30 mg daily, and ophthalmopathy patients received high-dose intravenous methylprednisolone. The paper reports TCR Vbeta CDR3 sequencing of approximately 140 peripheral blood samples: 40 or so ophthalmopathy, fewer than 85 hyperthyroidism and approximately 17 progressor patients. The paper's findings and limits, for the study overall: Most expanded thyroid clonotypes (frequency above 0.001) were also found in blood, which suggests that blood repertoires may mirror thyroid immune responses. A 13 V-J signature model separated ophthalmopathy from stable hyperthyroidism, with about 88% sensitivity and 81.08% specificity in cross-validation and 80%/75% in testing. In validation, progression to ophthalmopathy was predicted by the model with nearly 71% sensitivity and 72% to 85% specificity, a median of about 6.4 months before onset. Sample size was not statistically predetermined, and blinding of investigators to group allocation was not performed.

Material for sequencing was blood. This TCR came from a man aged 25 to 40 with Graves' hyperthyroidism. This sequence uses TRBV7-9 and TRBJ2-1; TRBD2 aligns with 7 central bases. The CDR3 in this case is CASSPTGSGYNEQFF. The DNA sequence is as follows: TGTGCCAGCAGCCCGACGGGTAGCGGGTACAATGAGCAGTTCTTC.